This TCR beta chain came from a study of T cell responses to AZD1222 COVID-19 vaccine. This clone showed up just once. Its antigen is not known. Pooled together were second doses at about 4 or about 12 weeks. TCRdb's table, derived via immunoSEQ multiplex PCR, lists solely in-frame clones and lacks some. This table has over 85,000 clones, approximately 94% appearing once. Notes on the study in general: Within unmutated variant regions lay the reported targets of nearly half of spike-specific TCRs. The study identified only a handful of AZD1222 recipients as seropositive at baseline.

Trimming took off 3 bases at V and 7 bases at J, with 15 bases between the two ends. This CDR3 region has 14 residues. Germline assignment: CDR1 LNHDA and CDR2 SQIVND (reference sequence). The chain carries TRBV19 and TRBJ1-2; possible D gene TRBD1, 5 bases. The material sequenced was peripheral blood, taken 28 days after the second AZD1222 dose. The clonotype comes from an adult who received the AZD1222 COVID-19 vaccine. The CDR3 is CASSIQSQGGGYTF. The CDR3 coding sequence is TGTGCCAGTAGTATCCAATCGCAGGGCGGTGGCTACACCTTC.